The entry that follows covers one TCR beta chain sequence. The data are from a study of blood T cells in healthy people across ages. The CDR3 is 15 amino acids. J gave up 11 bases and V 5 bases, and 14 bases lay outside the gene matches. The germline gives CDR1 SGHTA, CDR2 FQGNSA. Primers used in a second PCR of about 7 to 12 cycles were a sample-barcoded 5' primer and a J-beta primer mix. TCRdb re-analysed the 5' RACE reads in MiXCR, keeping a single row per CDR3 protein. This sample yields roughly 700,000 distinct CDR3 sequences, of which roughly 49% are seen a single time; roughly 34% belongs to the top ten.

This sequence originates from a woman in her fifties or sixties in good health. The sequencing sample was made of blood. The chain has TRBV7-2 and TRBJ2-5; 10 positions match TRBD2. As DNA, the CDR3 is TGTGCCAGCAGCCCCCCTAGCGGGAGTAAAAATGAGCAGTACTTC. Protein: CASSPPSGSKNEQYF. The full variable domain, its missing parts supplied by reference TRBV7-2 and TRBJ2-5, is GAGVSQSPSNKVTEKGKDVELRCDPISGHTALYWYRQSLGQGLEFLIYFQGNSAPDKSGLPSDRFSAERTGGSVSTLTIQRTQQEDSAVYLCASSPPSGSKNEQYFGPGTRLLVL.